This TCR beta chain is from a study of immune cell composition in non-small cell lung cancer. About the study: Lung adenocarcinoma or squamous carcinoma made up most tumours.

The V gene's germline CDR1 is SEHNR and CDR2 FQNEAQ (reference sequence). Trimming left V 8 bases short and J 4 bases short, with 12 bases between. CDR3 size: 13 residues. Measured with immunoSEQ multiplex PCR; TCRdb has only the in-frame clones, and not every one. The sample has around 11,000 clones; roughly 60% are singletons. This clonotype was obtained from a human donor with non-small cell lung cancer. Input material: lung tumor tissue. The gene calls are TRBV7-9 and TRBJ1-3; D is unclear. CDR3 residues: CASSSAGGNTIYF. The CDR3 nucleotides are TGTGCCAGCTCGTCCGCGGGGGGAAACACCATATATTTT.